The 12 T cell receptor beta chains presented below share a single source sample, sequenced in a study of CXCR3-negative and CXCR3-positive naive CD8 T cells. Study-level findings and limits: In CXCR3-positive naive cells, the TRB CDR3s were more hydrophobic than in CXCR3-negative naive cells.

The antigens of these receptors remain unknown. 5' RACE with UMI labels generated the TRB cDNA libraries. TCRdb reprocessed the 5' RACE reads and keeps a single row for each CDR3 protein, giving no DNA. Its table records around 140,000 distinct CDR3 sequences. Sequencing used naive CXCR3+ CD8+ T cells from blood. The subset denotes: CD45RO-CCR7+CD27+CD95- naive CD8+ T cells expressing CXCR3 (TNR3+). These receptors were collected from a human donor in good health. Some clones in this sample may be carry-over from other donors' samples.

The chain joins TRBV14 to TRBJ2-7. The CDR3 totals 14 residues. Looked up from germline, CDR1 is SGHDN and CDR2 is FVKESK. CDR3 loop: CASSQVQSYYEQYF.

This chain joins TRBV28 and TRBJ2-3. This CDR3 region has 13 residues. CDR1 is MDHEN, CDR2 SYDVKM, per germline. The CDR3 sequence: CASSFGGTDTQYF.

The chain couples TRBV4-3 to TRBJ2-1; absent DNA, TCRdb's TRBD1 call cannot be checked. Germline CDR1 LGHNA, CDR2 YSLEER. The CDR3 is 16 residues long. The CDR3 sequence is CASSHHSRGPFNEQFF.

The J gene is TRBJ1-6, the V gene TRBV14; there is no DNA to check the TCRdb D call of TRBD1. Germline CDR1 SGHDN, CDR2 FVKESK. There are 15 residues in the CDR3. The CDR3 sequence is CASSQDPQGLAPLHF.

J is TRBJ2-1 and V is TRBV29-1. There are 14 residues in the CDR3. Germline values: CDR1 SQVTM, CDR2 ANQGSEA. This CDR3 reads CSVEGGQVRNEQFF.

The chain employs TRBV7-6 and TRBJ2-1; the TCRdb call, TRBD1, lacks DNA for checking. Per the germline V gene, CDR1 is SGHVS and CDR2 is FNYEAQ. The CDR3 is made up of 16 amino acids. Here the CDR3 reads CASSLITGGPTNEQFF.

V usage is TRBV29-1 and J usage is TRBJ2-1; TCRdb names TRBD2, which stays unverified in the absence of DNA. The CDR3 has 17 residues. Germline V gene lookup returns CDR1 SQVTM and CDR2 ANQGSEA. CDR3 in amino acids: CSAEDPASGKRVNEQFF.

The V gene is TRBV3-1, the J gene TRBJ2-1; TCRdb names TRBD2, which stays unverified in the absence of DNA. The CDR3 sequence is 15 residues long. Germline CDR1 reads LGHDT; CDR2 reads YNNKEL (reference sequence). The CDR3 sequence is CASSHPGASGGMQFF.

This chain joins TRBV4-1 and TRBJ2-2; TCRdb's D call, TRBD2, is unchecked because there is no DNA. This CDR3 is 16 amino acids long. Per the germline V gene, CDR1 is MGHRA and CDR2 is YSYEKL. The CDR3 loop is CASSRGTSGSTGELFF.

CDR3 sequence reads: CASSLTGLAGAQLYNEQFF. The chain is built from TRBV6-5 and TRBJ2-1; TCRdb lists TRBD2, though no DNA is available to test this call. CDR1 is MNHEY and CDR2 is SVGAGI in the germline V gene. This CDR3 is 19 amino acids long.

The rearrangement links TRBV4-1 to TRBJ1-6. CDR3 length: 18 residues. The germline V gene has CDR1 MGHRA and CDR2 YSYEKL. The chain's CDR3 is CASSQDHRPGSYNSPLHF.

V and J are TRBV4-1 and TRBJ1-2. Germline CDR1 reads MGHRA; CDR2 reads YSYEKL. The CDR3 loop spans 15 amino acids. CDR3 protein: CASSQDKSANYGYTF.